This T cell receptor (beta chain) was obtained from a study of blood T cell repertoires in COVID-19. Using immunoSEQ multiplex PCR, the repertoire was profiled, and TCRdb retains in-frame clones only, with some absent. Seen here are some 200,000 clones, approximately 83% observed once, and the top ten hold around 1.3%. The CDR3 runs to 14 residues. Trimming at V came to 2 bases and at J to 5 bases, leaving 4 bases not matched to a gene. Germline CDR1 and CDR2: SGHDN and FVKESK. This clonotype was sampled from a woman aged 25-40 years with COVID-19, enrolled during active disease. Sequencing was carried out using peripheral blood. The V and J genes are TRBV14 and TRBJ2-3; 7 bases line up with TRBD1. The CDR3 here is CASSQRQGRDTQYF. In DNA, the CDR3 is TGTGCCAGCAGCCAAAGACAGGGAAGAGATACGCAGTATTTT. The full variable domain, rest sourced from reference TRBV14 and TRBJ2-3, is EAGVTQFPSHSVIEKGQTVTLRCDPISGHDNLYWYRRVMGKEIKFLLHFVKESKQDESGMPNNRFLAERTGGTYSTLKVQPAELEDSGVYFCASSQRQGRDTQYFGPGTRLTVL.